One TCR beta chain is described in this entry. The data belong to a study of blood T cell repertoires in COVID-19. About the research overall: Sites in the United States, Italy and Spain provided acute and convalescent COVID-19 samples. Sources were T cells, B-cell-depleted T cells, or PBMCs; the material itself was cDNA or gDNA.

Original handling: By means of reference gene primer amplification, nucleated cell counts were estimated. Sequencing used immunoSEQ multiplex PCR; TCRdb keeps in-frame clones, though not all of them. V and J calls and clone size are copied from that table; D and trimming were computed from the DNA. The sample lists about 140,000 clones; approximately 83% were seen once. CDR1 SEHNR and CDR2 FQNEAQ come from the germline V gene (reference sequence). V lost 4 bases, J lost 0 bases, and 5 bases stayed unmatched. This CDR3 spans 15 amino acids. The specimen was peripheral blood. This TCR was recovered from a woman between 55 and 75 years old with acute or convalescent COVID-19. The chain combines TRBV7-9 with TRBJ2-7; TRBD1 aligns across 8 bases. The CDR3 reads CASSSDRAPSYEQYF. As DNA, the CDR3 is TGTGCCAGCAGCTCGGACAGGGCCCCCTCCTACGAGCAGTACTTC.